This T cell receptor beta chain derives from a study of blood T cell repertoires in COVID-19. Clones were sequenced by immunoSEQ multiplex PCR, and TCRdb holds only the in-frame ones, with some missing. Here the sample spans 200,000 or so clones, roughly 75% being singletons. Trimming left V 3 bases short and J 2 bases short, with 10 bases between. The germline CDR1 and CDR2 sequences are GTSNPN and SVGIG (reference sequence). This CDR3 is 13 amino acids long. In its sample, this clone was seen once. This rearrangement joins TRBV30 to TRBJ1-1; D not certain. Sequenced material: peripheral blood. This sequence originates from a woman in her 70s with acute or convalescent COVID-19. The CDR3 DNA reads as TGTGCCTGGAGCACGACAACTAACACTGAAGCTTTCTTT. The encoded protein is CAWSTTTNTEAFF.